The entry below gives a single TCR beta chain sequence along with its context. Its antigen is still unknown. The record originates from a study of cytomegalovirus exposure and HLA in healthy donors. The PCR made use of 60 Vbeta and 13 Jbeta primers. TCRdb keeps only in-frame clones here, not all; method: immunoSEQ multiplex PCR. The table includes some 120,000 clones, 81% detected once. General study findings and limits: Fewer N-insertions (relative to the roughly 670-donor mean) were reportedly seen in an Asian-associated ancestry cluster in a later analysis.

There are 13 residues in the CDR3. The germline CDR1 and CDR2 sequences are MNHNS and SASEGT. The germline V and J ends were trimmed by 4 bases and 10 bases, with 16 bases remaining between them. Sequencing was done on a sample of PBMCs. The TCR sequence derives from a woman aged 40 to 50 in good health and CMV-seronegative. The V and J genes are TRBV6-1 and TRBJ1-1; a weak D match, TRBD1 (5 bases). CDR3 in amino acids: CASSGQGTVLAFF. The CDR3 nucleotides read TGTGCCAGCAGTGGGCAGGGAACAGTATTAGCTTTCTTT.